This T cell receptor (beta chain) was sequenced in a study of blood T cell repertoires in COVID-19. Study overall: Samples taken during acute and convalescent COVID-19 were collected in the United States, Italy and Spain. T cells, B-cell-depleted T cells, or PBMCs supplied cDNA or gDNA.

The CDR3 is 14 amino acids. Germline CDR1 and CDR2: SGHRS and YFSETQ. Trimming took 5 bases from V and 5 from J; bases not matched to a gene: 6. Libraries were prepared by immunoSEQ multiplex PCR; TCRdb keeps only in-frame clonotypes and omits some of them. The sample has more than 120,000 clones; about nine tenths are singletons. Specimen: peripheral blood. This chain links TRBV5-1 with TRBJ1-1; 10 positions match TRBD1. The source is a human donor in a cohort sampled during active COVID-19. The DNA for the CDR3 is TGCGCCAGCAGTTTCGACAGGGGGCAAACTGAAGCTTTCTTT. This codes for CASSFDRGQTEAFF.